This T cell receptor beta chain was sequenced during a study of Ad26.COV2.S vaccination and SARS-CoV-2 variants. General observations from the study: Substantial response breadth was reportedly seen for spike-specific CD8+ and CD4+ T cells after vaccination. Placebo recipients had lower spike-specific TCR breadth than vaccine recipients. An underestimation of total T cell responses may have resulted from the TCR breadth and depth analyses.

Germline V CDR1 and CDR2: SGDLS, YYNGEE. CDR3 length: 14 amino acids. V lost 3 bases and J lost 4, with 13 bases in between. As to treatment: 15 to 20 received Ad26.COV2.S at low or high dose, single or two shots; about 5 received placebo; per-sample allocation not given. Day 63 after the first vaccine or placebo injection was the time point for sampling. As its vector, the vaccine had Ad26, which expressed Wuhan-strain SARS-CoV-2 spike. Comments on this clone: The antigen is undetermined.

TCRdb keeps only in-frame clones here, not all; method: immunoSEQ multiplex PCR. The sample consists of hundreds of thousands of clones, around 87% of them appearing once. This clonotype originated in a person between 18 and 65 years old who received the Ad26.COV2.S COVID-19 vaccine or a placebo. This specimen was peripheral blood, taken in a trial of Ad26.COV2.S vaccine versus placebo. The gene calls are TRBV9 and TRBJ1-1; perhaps TRBD1 as D (5 bases). CDR3 sequence reads: CASSAPSGGTEAFF. The CDR3 DNA is TGTGCCAGCAGCGCCCCAAGCGGGGGCACTGAAGCTTTCTTT.